The 9 T cell receptor beta chains in this list originate from one sample, sequenced in a study of CD8+CD57+ T cells in acquired aplastic anemia. Genomic DNA provided the template from which TCR beta VDJ and CDR3 profiles were obtained. Each CDR3 protein is one row after TCRdb ran MiXCR on the reads. The sample contains 400,000 to 500,000 distinct CDR3 sequences, around 72% of which appear only once. The source material was sorted CD4+, CD8+, or CD8+CD57+ T cells (not recorded which) from PBMCs. The receptors derive from a human donor in good health, serving as a control.

This clonotype was detected once. Germline is not matched at one junction end, which may reflect a read error. The chain links TRBV7-9 to TRBJ1-5; D unclear. This CDR3 is built from 14 residues. Germline CDR1 is SEHNR and CDR2 is FQNEAQ (reference sequence). The CDR3 is CATSAPGRHGYTFF. The CDR3 bases are TGTGCCACCAGTGCCCCGGGGAGGCATGGCTACACCTTCTTT.

For this clonotype: Germline and junction disagree at one end, which may indicate a read error. The gene calls are TRBV12-3 or TRBV12-4 and TRBJ2-5, with TRBD2 matching 9 bases. CDR3 length: 14 residues. CDR3 nucleotide sequence: TGTGCCAGCAGCGTACGACTAGCGGAACGATGGGGGAGCTTC. Protein: CASSVRLAERWGSF.

This chain uses TRBV9 with TRBJ2-7, with D tentatively TRBD1 (6 bases). Germline assignment: CDR1 SGDLS and CDR2 YYNGEE. This CDR3 comprises 14 residues. The V and J ends lost 3 bases and 11 bases respectively, with 21 bases between them. CDR3: CASSEQGNVAGEYF. The CDR3 DNA is TGTGCCAGCAGCGAGCAGGGGAATGTCGCCGGGGAGTACTTC.

This rearrangement joins TRBV7-2 to TRBJ1-3; no reliable D call. The germline gives CDR1 SGHTA, CDR2 FQGNSA. The CDR3 totals 15 residues. The V end lost 5 bases, the J end lost 0 bases, and 11 bases lay between the germline ends. The CDR3 here is CASSPPGCSGNTIYF. Written as DNA, the CDR3 is TGTGCCAGCAGCCCCCCCGGATGCTCTGGAAACACCATATATTTT.

The J gene is TRBJ2-1, the V gene TRBV7-9, with 8 bases lining up with TRBD2. CDR3 length: 15 residues. With 0 bases clipped from V and 16 bases from J, the junction kept 14 bases outside the gene matches. Per germline, CDR1 SEHNR and CDR2 FQNEAQ (reference sequence). The CDR3 DNA reads TGTGCCAGCAGCTTAGCACCGGGGGGGGGAAGTGACCAATTCTTC. It translates to CASSLAPGGGSDQFF.

The rearrangement links TRBV29-1 to TRBJ2-1, with 7 bases matching TRBD1. The J call could be wrong; TRBJ1-1 is a better fit for the DNA end. Germline-derived CDR1 and CDR2 are SQVTM and ANQGSEA. The CDR3 is made up of 12 amino acids. Written as DNA, the CDR3 is TGCAGCGTTGGAGCCAGGGGGACTGAAGCTTTCTTT. It translates to CSVGARGTEAFF.

In regard to this clonotype: As the CDR3 is not closed by the conserved phenylalanine or tryptophan, this likely results from a read error. It is unclear where the CDR3 begins or ends on the DNA, so no DNA is shown, and the CDR3 is as TCRdb lists it. The chain combines TRBV19 with TRBJ1-3. Germline V lookup: CDR1 LNHDA, CDR2 SQIVND (reference sequence). The CDR3 is 16 amino acids in total, end residues counted. The CDR3 loop is CASSGGATASGNNLYL.

This clonotype has a single count. This chain links TRBV5-4 with TRBJ1-5, with 7 bases identical to TRBD1. Trimming at V came to 2 bases and at J to 4 bases, leaving 3 bases not matched to a gene. Germline V gene sequence: CDR1 SGHNT, CDR2 YYREEE (reference sequence). CDR3 length equals 14 residues. In nucleotides, the CDR3 is TGTGCCAGCAGCTTACAGGGGAGGAATCAGCCCCAGCATTTT. Protein: CASSLQGRNQPQHF.

The chain is built from TRBV20-1 and TRBJ2-3; D call uncertain. The CDR3 is made up of 15 amino acids. The germline gives CDR1 DFQATT, CDR2 SNEGSKA (reference sequence). V dropped 4 bases and J dropped 3 bases, with 17 bases sitting between them. Written as DNA, the CDR3 is TGCAGTGCTAAAGCCTACGGACGGTTAACAGATACGCAGTATTTT. It translates to CSAKAYGRLTDTQYF.